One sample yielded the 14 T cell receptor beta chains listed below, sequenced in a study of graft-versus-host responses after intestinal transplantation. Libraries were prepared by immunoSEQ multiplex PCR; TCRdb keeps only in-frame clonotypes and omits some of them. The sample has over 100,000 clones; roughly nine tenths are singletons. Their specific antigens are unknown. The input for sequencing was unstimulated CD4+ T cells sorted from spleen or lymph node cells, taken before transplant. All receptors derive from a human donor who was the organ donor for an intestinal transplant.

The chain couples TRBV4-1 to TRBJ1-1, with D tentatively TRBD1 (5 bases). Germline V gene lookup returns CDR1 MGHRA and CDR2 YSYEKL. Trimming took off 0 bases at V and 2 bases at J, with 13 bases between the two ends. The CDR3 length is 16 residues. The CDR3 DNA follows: TGCGCCAGCAGCCAAGATCCAGGGAACCCTAACACTGAAGCTTTCTTT. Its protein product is CASSQDPGNPNTEAFF.

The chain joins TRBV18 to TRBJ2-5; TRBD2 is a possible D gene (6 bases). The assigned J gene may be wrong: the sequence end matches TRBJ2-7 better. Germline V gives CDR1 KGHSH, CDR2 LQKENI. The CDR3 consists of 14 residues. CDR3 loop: CASSRRGGNDEQYF. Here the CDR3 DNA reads TGTGCCAGCTCACGGAGGGGTGGAAATGACGAGCAGTACTTC.

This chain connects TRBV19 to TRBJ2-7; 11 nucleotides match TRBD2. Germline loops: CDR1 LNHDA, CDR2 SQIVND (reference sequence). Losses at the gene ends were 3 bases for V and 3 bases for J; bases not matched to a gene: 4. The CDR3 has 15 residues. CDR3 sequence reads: CASSILAGGIYEQYF. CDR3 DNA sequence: TGTGCCAGTAGTATCCTAGCGGGAGGAATCTACGAGCAGTACTTC. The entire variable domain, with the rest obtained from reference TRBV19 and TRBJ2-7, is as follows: DGGITQSPKYLFRKEGQNVTLSCEQNLNHDAMYWYRQDPGQGLRLIYYSQIVNDFQKGDIAEGYSVSREKKESFPLTVTSAQKNPTAFYLCASSILAGGIYEQYFGPGTRLTVT.

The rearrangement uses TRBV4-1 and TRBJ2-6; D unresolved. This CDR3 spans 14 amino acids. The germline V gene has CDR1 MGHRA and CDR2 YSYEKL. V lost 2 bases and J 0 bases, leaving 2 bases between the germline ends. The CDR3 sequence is CASSQSSGANVLTF. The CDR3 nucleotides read TGCGCCAGCAGCCAAAGCTCTGGGGCCAACGTCCTGACTTTC.

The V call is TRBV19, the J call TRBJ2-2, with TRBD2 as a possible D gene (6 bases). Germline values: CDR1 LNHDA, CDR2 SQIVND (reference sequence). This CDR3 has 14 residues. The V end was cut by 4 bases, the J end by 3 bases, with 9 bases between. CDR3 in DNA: TGTGCCAGTAGTAGCGGGGTCGACACCGGGGAGCTGTTTTTT. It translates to CASSSGVDTGELFF.

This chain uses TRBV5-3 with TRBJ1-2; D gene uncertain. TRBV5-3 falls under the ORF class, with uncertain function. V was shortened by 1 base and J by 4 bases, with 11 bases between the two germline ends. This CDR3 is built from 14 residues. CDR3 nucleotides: TGTGCCAGAAGCTTGCATGAACGCATCTATGGCTACACCTTC. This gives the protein CARSLHERIYGYTF.

The CDR3 DNA reads as TGTGCCAGCAGCTTGGACAGGGAGACCCAGTACTTC. This translates into CASSLDRETQYF. This sequence joins TRBV5-5 and TRBJ2-5; perhaps TRBD1 as D (5 bases). V lost 0 bases, J lost 5 bases, and 5 bases lay in between. The CDR3 covers 12 residues. Germline values: CDR1 SGHKS, CDR2 YYEKEE (reference sequence).

CDR3 sequence: CATARQWANQPQHF. CDR3 DNA sequence: TGTGCCACAGCTCGTCAGTGGGCCAATCAGCCCCAGCATTTT. This chain connects TRBV15 to TRBJ1-5; D not resolved. Trimming removed 9 bases at V and 3 bases at J, with 15 bases between. Germline assignment: CDR1 LNHNV and CDR2 YYDKDF (reference sequence). This CDR3 is built from 14 residues.

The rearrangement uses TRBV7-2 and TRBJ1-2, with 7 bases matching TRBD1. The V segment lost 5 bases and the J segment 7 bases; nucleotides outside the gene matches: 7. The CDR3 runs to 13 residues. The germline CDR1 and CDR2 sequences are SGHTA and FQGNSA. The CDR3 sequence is CASSLTGVGGYTF. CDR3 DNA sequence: TGTGCCAGCAGCCTTACAGGGGTTGGTGGCTACACCTTC.

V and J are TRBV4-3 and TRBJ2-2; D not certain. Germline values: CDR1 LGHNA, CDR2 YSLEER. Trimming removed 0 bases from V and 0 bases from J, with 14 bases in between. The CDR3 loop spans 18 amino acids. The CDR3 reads CASSQDLLGQANTGELFF. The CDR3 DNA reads TGCGCCAGCAGCCAAGATCTATTAGGGCAGGCGAACACCGGGGAGCTGTTTTTT.

CDR3 amino acids: CASSQTRVSYEQYF. The CDR3 bases are TGTGCCAGCAGCCAAACCAGGGTCAGCTACGAGCAGTACTTC. This rearrangement joins TRBV27 to TRBJ2-7; possible D gene TRBD1, 5 bases. This CDR3 region has 14 residues. V lost 6 bases to trimming and J lost 3 bases, with 15 bases between them. From germline, CDR1 is MNHEY and CDR2 SMNVEV (reference sequence).

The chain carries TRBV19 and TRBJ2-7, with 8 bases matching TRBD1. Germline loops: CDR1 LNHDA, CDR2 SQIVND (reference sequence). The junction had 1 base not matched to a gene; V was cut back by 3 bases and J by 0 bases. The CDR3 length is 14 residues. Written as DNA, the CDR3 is TGTGCCAGTAGTATCGGGACAGGCTCCTACGAGCAGTACTTC. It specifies CASSIGTGSYEQYF.

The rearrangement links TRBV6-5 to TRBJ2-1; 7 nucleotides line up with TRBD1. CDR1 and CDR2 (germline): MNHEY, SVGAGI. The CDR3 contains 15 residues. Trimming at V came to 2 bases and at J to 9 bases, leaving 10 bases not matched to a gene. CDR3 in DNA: TGTGCCAGCAGTTACGGGTGGCAGGGGGTAGGTGAGCAGTTCTTC. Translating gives CASSYGWQGVGEQFF.

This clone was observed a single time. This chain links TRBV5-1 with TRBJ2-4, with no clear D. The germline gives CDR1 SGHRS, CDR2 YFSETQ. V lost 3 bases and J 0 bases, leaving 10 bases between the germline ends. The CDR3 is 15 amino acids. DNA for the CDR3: TGCGCCAGCAGCTCCAACAGCGTAGCCAAAAACATTCAGTACTTC. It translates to CASSSNSVAKNIQYF.